The 6 T cell receptor beta chains below all came from one sample that was sequenced in a study of human T cells and chemical hapten exposure. Via MiXCR, TCRdb re-called the RACE reads, giving one row per CDR3 protein. Of roughly 98,000 distinct CDR3 sequences in the sample, 9.5% to 15% are singletons; the top ten hold roughly 2.1%. Time point specified: patch test 1, 2 weeks after DPC sensitization. Treatment defined: therapeutic diphenylcyclopropenone sensitization with weekly scalp DPC. Sequencing was performed on whole blood, taken in connection with sensitization to the hapten diphenylcyclopropenone (DPC). The receptor source for this set is a woman in her 40s with alopecia areata. Some clones in this sample may be carry-over from other donors' samples.

This clonotype appeared a few times. The chain combines TRBV7-2 with TRBJ1-1, with TRBD1 matching over 7 bases. The trim removed 5 bases at V and 2 bases at J, leaving 5 bases unmatched. Looked up from germline, CDR1 is SGHTA and CDR2 is FQGNSA. This CDR3 has 14 residues. The CDR3 sequence: CASSPYRGNTEAFF. The CDR3 DNA reads TGTGCCAGCAGCCCCTACAGGGGAAACACTGAAGCTTTCTTT.

This clonotype appeared many times. CDR3 region: CATRVPGTINEQYF. CDR3 nucleotides: TGTGCCACCCGTGTTCCCGGGACTATTAACGAGCAGTACTTC. This chain uses TRBV28 with TRBJ2-7; the match to TRBD2 covers 7 bases. The junction had 14 bases not matched to a gene; V was cut back by 10 bases and J by 5 bases. CDR1 MDHEN and CDR2 SYDVKM come from the germline V gene. The CDR3 consists of 14 residues.

The CDR3 protein is CAGGTGQVWPQHF. CDR3 sequence (DNA): TGTGCCGGCGGGACAGGGCAGGTTTGGCCCCAGCATTTT. V gene TRBV19 combines with J gene TRBJ1-5, with 9 positions matching TRBD1. The V gene's germline CDR1 is LNHDA and CDR2 SQIVND (reference sequence). V was clipped by 11 bases and J by 9 bases; unmatched bases: 11. This CDR3 spans 13 amino acids.

This clonotype was picked up a small number of times. V gene TRBV24-1 combines with J gene TRBJ2-1; 7 nucleotides agree with TRBD1. The CDR3 is 13 residues long. The J segment lost 5 bases and the V segment lost 8 bases, leaving 5 bases of the junction unmatched. Germline V CDR1 and CDR2: KGHDR, SFDVKD. The CDR3 DNA reads TGTGCCACCAACCCCACAGGGGACAATGAGCAGTTCTTC. Its translation: CATNPTGDNEQFF.

This chain joins TRBV28 and TRBJ2-7; D gene uncertain. CDR1 and CDR2 from the germline V gene are MDHEN and SYDVKM. The V end lost 6 bases, the J end lost 1 base, and 4 bases lay between the germline ends. This CDR3 has 11 amino acids. The CDR3: CASRGSYEQYF. CDR3 DNA sequence: TGTGCCAGCAGGGGATCCTACGAGCAGTACTTC.

The gene calls are TRBV6-1 and TRBJ1-1; D not resolved. V was shortened by 0 bases and J by 4 bases, with 12 bases between the two germline ends. CDR1 MNHNS and CDR2 SASEGT come from the germline V gene. The CDR3 length is 15 residues. As DNA, the CDR3 is TGTGCCAGCAGTGAAGCTGAGGACTTAGGCACTGAAGCTTTCTTT. This codes for CASSEAEDLGTEAFF.